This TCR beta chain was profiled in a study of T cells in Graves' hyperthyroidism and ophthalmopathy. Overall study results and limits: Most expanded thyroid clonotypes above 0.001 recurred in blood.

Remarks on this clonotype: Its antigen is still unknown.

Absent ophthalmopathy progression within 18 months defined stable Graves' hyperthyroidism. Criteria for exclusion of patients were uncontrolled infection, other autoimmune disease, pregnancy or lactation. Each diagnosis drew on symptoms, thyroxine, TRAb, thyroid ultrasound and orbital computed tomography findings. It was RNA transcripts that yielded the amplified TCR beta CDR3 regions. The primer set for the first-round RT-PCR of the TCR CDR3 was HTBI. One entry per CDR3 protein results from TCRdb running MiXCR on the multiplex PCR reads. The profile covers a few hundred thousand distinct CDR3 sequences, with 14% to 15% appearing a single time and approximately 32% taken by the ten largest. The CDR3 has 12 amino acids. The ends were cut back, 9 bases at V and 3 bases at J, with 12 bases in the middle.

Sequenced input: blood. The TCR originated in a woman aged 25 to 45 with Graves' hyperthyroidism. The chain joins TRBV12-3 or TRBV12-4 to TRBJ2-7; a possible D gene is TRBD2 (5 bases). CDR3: CARRGRRYEQYF. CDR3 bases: TGTGCCAGACGAGGGCGGCGCTACGAGCAGTACTTC.